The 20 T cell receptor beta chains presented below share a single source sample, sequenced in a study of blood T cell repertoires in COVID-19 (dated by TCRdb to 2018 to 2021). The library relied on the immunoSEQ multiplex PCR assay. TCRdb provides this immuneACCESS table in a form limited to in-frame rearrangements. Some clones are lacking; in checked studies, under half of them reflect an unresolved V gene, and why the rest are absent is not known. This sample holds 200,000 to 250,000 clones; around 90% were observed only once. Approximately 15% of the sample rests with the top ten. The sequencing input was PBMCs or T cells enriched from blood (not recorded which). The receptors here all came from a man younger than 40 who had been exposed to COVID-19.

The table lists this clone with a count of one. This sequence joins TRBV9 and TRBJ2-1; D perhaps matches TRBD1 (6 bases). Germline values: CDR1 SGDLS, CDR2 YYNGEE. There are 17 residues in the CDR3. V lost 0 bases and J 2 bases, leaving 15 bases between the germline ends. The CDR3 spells CASSVVDEGVAYNEQFF. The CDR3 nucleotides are TGTGCCAGCAGCGTAGTCGATGAGGGGGTAGCCTACAATGAGCAGTTCTTC.

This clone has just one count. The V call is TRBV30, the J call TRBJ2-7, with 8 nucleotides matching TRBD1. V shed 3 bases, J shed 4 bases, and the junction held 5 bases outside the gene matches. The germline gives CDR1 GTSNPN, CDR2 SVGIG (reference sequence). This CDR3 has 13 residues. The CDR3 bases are TGTGCCTGGAGGTCAGGGGGCGCGTACGAGCAGTACTTC. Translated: CAWRSGGAYEQYF.

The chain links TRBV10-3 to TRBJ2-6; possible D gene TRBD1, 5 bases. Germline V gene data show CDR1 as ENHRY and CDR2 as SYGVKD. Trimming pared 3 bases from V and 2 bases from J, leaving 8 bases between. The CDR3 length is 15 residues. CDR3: CAISDRVAGANVLTF. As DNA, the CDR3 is TGTGCCATCAGTGACAGGGTTGCTGGGGCCAACGTCCTGACTTTC.

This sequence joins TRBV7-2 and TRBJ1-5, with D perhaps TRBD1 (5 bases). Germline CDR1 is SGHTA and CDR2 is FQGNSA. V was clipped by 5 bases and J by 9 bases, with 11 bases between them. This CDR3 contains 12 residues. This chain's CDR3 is CASSTSTGPQHF. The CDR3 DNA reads TGTGCCAGCAGCACGAGCACAGGGCCCCAGCATTTT.

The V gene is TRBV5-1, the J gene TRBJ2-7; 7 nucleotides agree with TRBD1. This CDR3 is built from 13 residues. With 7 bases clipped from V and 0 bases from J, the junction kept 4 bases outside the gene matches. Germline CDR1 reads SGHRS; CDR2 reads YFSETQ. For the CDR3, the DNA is TGCGCCAGCTGCCGGGACAGCTCCTACGAGCAGTACTTC. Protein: CASCRDSSYEQYF.

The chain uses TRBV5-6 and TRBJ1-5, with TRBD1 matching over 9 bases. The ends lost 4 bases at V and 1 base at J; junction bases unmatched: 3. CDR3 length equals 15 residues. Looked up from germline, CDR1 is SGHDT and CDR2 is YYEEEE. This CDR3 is CASSVGTGSNQPQHF. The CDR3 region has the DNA TGTGCCAGCAGCGTAGGGACAGGGAGCAATCAGCCCCAGCATTTT.

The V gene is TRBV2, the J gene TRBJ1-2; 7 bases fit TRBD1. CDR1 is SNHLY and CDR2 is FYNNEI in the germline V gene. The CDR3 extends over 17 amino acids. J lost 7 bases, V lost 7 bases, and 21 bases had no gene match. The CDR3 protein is CASTTEASGTPGGGYTF. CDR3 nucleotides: TGTGCCAGCACCACCGAGGCGTCAGGTACGCCAGGGGGTGGCTACACCTTC.

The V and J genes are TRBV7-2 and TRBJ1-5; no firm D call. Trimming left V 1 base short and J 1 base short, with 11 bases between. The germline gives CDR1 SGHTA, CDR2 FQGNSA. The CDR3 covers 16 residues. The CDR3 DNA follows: TGTGCCAGCAGCTTAGTAGGAGGAGGGAGCAATCAGCCCCAGCATTTT. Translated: CASSLVGGGSNQPQHF.

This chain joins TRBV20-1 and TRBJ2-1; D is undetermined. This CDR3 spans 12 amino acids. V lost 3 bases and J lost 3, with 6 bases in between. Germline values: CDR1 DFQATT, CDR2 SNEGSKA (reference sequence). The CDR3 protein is CSASIGYNEQFF. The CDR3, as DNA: TGCAGTGCTAGTATCGGCTACAATGAGCAGTTCTTC.

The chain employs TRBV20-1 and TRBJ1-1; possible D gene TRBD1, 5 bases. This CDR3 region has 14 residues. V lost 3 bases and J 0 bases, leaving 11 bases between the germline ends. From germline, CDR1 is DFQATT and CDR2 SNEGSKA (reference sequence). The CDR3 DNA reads TGCAGTGCTAGTGGGGCGACAGTGAACACTGAAGCTTTCTTT. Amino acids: CSASGATVNTEAFF.

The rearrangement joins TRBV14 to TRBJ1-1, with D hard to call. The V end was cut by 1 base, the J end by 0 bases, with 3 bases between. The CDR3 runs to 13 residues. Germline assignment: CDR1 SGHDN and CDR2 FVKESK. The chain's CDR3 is CASSQAMNTEAFF. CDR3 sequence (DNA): TGTGCCAGCAGCCAAGCCATGAACACTGAAGCTTTCTTT.

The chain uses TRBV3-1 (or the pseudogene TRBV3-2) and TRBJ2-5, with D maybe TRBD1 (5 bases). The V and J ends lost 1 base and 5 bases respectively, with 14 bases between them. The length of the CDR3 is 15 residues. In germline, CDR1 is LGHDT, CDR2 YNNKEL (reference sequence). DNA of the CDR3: TGTGCCAGCAGCCAAGGCCTTAGGGGTTCTGAGACCCAGTACTTC. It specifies CASSQGLRGSETQYF.

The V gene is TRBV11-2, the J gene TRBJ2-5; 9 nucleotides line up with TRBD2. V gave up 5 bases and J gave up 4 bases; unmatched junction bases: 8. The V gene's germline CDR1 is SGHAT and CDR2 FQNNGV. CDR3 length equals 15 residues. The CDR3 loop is CASSPQTSGVETQYF. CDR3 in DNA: TGTGCCAGCAGCCCCCAGACTAGCGGAGTAGAGACCCAGTACTTC. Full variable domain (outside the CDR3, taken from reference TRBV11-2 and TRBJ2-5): EAGVAQSPRYKIIEKRQSVAFWCNPISGHATLYWYQQILGQGPKLLIQFQNNGVVDDSQLPKDRFSAERLKGVDSTLKIQPAKLEDSAVYLCASSPQTSGVETQYFGPGTRLLVL.

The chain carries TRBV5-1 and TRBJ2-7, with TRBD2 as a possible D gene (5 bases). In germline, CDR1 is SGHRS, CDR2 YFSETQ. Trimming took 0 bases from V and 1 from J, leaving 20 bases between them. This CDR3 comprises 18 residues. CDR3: CASSLGGGLALRSYEQYF. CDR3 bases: TGCGCCAGCAGCTTGGGCGGTGGGCTAGCTTTAAGGTCCTACGAGCAGTACTTC.

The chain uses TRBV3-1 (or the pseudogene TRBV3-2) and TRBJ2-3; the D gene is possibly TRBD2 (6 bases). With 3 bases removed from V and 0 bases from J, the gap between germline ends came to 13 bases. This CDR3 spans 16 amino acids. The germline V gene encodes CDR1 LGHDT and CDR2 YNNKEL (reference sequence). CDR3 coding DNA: TGTGCCAGCAGCCAGTTCCGGGACTCCAGCACAGATACGCAGTATTTT. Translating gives CASSQFRDSSTDTQYF.

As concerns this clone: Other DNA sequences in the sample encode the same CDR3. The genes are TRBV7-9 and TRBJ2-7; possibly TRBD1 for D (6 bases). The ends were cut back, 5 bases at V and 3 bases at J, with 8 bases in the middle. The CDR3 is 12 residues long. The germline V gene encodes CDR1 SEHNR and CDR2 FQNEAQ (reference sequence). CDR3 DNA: TGTGCCAGCAGCCCGACAGGCTACGAGCAGTACTTC. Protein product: CASSPTGYEQYF.

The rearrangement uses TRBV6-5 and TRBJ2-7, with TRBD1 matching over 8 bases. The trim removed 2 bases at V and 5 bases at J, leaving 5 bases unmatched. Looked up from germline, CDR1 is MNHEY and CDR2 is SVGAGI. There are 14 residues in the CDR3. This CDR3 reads CASSYPDRAHEQYF. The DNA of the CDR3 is TGTGCCAGCAGTTACCCGGACAGGGCCCACGAGCAGTACTTC.

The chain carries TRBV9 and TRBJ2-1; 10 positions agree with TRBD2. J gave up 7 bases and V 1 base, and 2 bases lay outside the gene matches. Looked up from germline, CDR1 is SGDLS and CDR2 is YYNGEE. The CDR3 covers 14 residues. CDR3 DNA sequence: TGTGCCAGCAGCGTAACTAGCGGGGTTAATGAGCAGTTCTTC. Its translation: CASSVTSGVNEQFF.

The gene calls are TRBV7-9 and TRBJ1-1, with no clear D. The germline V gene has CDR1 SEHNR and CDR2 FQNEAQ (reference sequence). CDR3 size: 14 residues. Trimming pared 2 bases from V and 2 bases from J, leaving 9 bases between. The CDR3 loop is CASSLRVPNTEAFF. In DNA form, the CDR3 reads TGTGCCAGCAGCTTACGGGTTCCTAACACTGAAGCTTTCTTT.

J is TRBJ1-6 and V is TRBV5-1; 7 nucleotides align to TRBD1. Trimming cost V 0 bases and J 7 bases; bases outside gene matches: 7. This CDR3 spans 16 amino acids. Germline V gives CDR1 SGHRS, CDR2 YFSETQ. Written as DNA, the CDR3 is TGCGCCAGCAGCTTGGACAGGACAGGTCCAAATTCACCCCTCCACTTT. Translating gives CASSLDRTGPNSPLHF. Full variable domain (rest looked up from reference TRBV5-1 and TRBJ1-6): KAGVTQTPRYLIKTRGQQVTLSCSPISGHRSVSWYQQTPGQGLQFLFEYFSETQRNKGNFPGRFSGRQFSNSRSEMNVSTLELGDSALYLCASSLDRTGPNSPLHFGNGTRLTVT.